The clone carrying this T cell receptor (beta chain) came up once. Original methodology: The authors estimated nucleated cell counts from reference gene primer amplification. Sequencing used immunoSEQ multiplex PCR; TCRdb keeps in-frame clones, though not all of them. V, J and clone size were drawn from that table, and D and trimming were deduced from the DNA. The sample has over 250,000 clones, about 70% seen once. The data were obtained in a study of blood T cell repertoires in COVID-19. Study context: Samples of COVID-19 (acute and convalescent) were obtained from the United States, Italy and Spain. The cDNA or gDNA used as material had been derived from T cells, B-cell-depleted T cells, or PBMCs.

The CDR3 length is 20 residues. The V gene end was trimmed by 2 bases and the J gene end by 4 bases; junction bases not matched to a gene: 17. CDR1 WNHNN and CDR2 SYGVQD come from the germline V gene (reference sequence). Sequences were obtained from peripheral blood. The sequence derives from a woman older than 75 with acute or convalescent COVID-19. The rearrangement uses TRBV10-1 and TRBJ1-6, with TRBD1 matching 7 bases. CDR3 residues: CASSEPAGQDAIIYNSPLHF. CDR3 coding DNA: TGCGCCAGCAGTGAGCCGGCTGGACAGGACGCTATCATTTATAATTCACCCCTCCACTTT.